A selection of T cell receptor beta chains follows, all from one sample in a study of blood T cell repertoires in COVID-19. Using immunoSEQ multiplex PCR, the repertoire was profiled, and TCRdb retains in-frame clones only, with some absent. The table lists 250,000 to 300,000 clones, 86% of them singletons. Sequencing was done on a sample of peripheral blood. Receptor source: a man aged 18 to 29 with active or convalescent COVID-19. Each CDR3 is given with its conserved first and last residue. Each record gives: J gene, V gene, CDR3 length, clone size, D gene, CDR3 DNA, CDR3 protein. A D gene is named only where the DNA matches it firmly. Clone size is shown for a subset of rows, as once, few, many or a class of expanded clone.

J gene: TRBJ2-3
V gene: TRBV7-2
CDR3 length: 14
clone size: -
D gene: -
CDR3 DNA: TGTGCCAGCCGAAGAAGGGCGGAGGGAGATACGCAGTATTTT
CDR3 protein: CASRRRAEGDTQYF

J gene: TRBJ2-1
V gene: TRBV6-5
CDR3 length: 15
clone size: -
D gene: TRBD1
CDR3 DNA: TGTGCCAGCAGTTCCCCCGGGACAGATAACAATGAGCAGTTCTTC
CDR3 protein: CASSSPGTDNNEQFF

J gene: TRBJ1-4
V gene: TRBV15
CDR3 length: 15
clone size: -
D gene: -
CDR3 DNA: TGTGCCACCAGCAGAGATGAGGTTTTGCGGGAAAAACTGTTTTTT
CDR3 protein: CATSRDEVLREKLFF

J gene: TRBJ1-5
V gene: TRBV6-5
CDR3 length: 13
clone size: -
D gene: -
CDR3 DNA: TGTGCCAGCAGTTACGGGCGAGATCAGCCCCAGCATTTT
CDR3 protein: CASSYGRDQPQHF

J gene: TRBJ2-1
V gene: TRBV4-3
CDR3 length: 14
clone size: -
D gene: TRBD2
CDR3 DNA: TGCGCCAGCAGCCCGGGAGGGGCGTACAATGAGCAGTTCTTC
CDR3 protein: CASSPGGAYNEQFF

J gene: TRBJ1-2
V gene: TRBV6-1
CDR3 length: 13
clone size: -
D gene: -
CDR3 DNA: TGTGCCAGCAGTGAAGTCCGGGGGGCTGGCTACACCTTC
CDR3 protein: CASSEVRGAGYTF

J gene: TRBJ1-1
V gene: TRBV7-9
CDR3 length: 13
clone size: -
D gene: -
CDR3 DNA: TGTGCCAGCAGCAAAGACGGAGACACTGAAGCTTTCTTT
CDR3 protein: CASSKDGDTEAFF

J gene: TRBJ1-5
V gene: TRBV19
CDR3 length: 16
clone size: -
D gene: -
CDR3 DNA: TGTGCCAGTAGTATTCCACTCACAGTAAGCAATCAGCCCCAGCATTTT
CDR3 protein: CASSIPLTVSNQPQHF

J gene: TRBJ2-2
V gene: TRBV6-5
CDR3 length: 14
clone size: -
D gene: -
CDR3 DNA: TGTGCCAGCAGTTACGGAACAGCCACCGGGGAGCTGTTTTTT
CDR3 protein: CASSYGTATGELFF

J gene: TRBJ1-1
V gene: TRBV5-6
CDR3 length: 13
clone size: -
D gene: -
CDR3 DNA: TGTGCCAGCAGCTTGAACAGGAACACTGAAGCTTTCTTT
CDR3 protein: CASSLNRNTEAFF

J gene: TRBJ2-7
V gene: TRBV9
CDR3 length: 15
clone size: once
D gene: -
CDR3 DNA: TGTGCCAGCAGCGTATCCGGGGTTTACTCCTACGAGCAGTACTTC
CDR3 protein: CASSVSGVYSYEQYF

J gene: TRBJ2-7
V gene: TRBV29-1
CDR3 length: 13
clone size: -
D gene: -
CDR3 DNA: TGCAGCGTTGAGAAAAGGGCGGGCTACGAGCAGTACTTC
CDR3 protein: CSVEKRAGYEQYF

J gene: TRBJ1-2
V gene: TRBV7-9
CDR3 length: 14
clone size: few
D gene: TRBD1
CDR3 DNA: TGTGCCAGCAGCTTAATCCAGGACAGGGATGGCTACACCTTC
CDR3 protein: CASSLIQDRDGYTF

J gene: TRBJ2-3
V gene: TRBV7-9
CDR3 length: 15
clone size: -
D gene: TRBD1
CDR3 DNA: TGTGCCAGCAGTTACGGACAGGGGAGTGGGGATACGCAGTATTTT
CDR3 protein: CASSYGQGSGDTQYF

J gene: TRBJ1-2
V gene: TRBV19
CDR3 length: 15
clone size: -
D gene: -
CDR3 DNA: TGTGCCAGTAGTATAGATGGCACCCTCAGCTATGGCTACACCTTC
CDR3 protein: CASSIDGTLSYGYTF

J gene: TRBJ2-2
V gene: TRBV18
CDR3 length: 19
clone size: once
D gene: TRBD2
CDR3 DNA: TGTGCCAGCTCATTACGGGCAACTAGCGGGCCCCCGAACACCGGGGAGCTGTTTTTT
CDR3 protein: CASSLRATSGPPNTGELFF

J gene: TRBJ1-3
V gene: TRBV3-1/TRBV3-2
CDR3 length: 16
clone size: -
D gene: -
CDR3 DNA: TGTGCCAGCAGCCAAGCTACTGGTAGCTCTGGAAACACCATATATTTT
CDR3 protein: CASSQATGSSGNTIYF

J gene: TRBJ2-3
V gene: TRBV6-5
CDR3 length: 14
clone size: -
D gene: -
CDR3 DNA: TGTGCCAGCAGGGAGACAGGGGAGGGTGATACGCAGTATTTT
CDR3 protein: CASRETGEGDTQYF

J gene: TRBJ2-1
V gene: TRBV24-1
CDR3 length: 16
clone size: -
D gene: TRBD2
CDR3 DNA: TGTGCCACCAGTGACCTTGGGACTAGAAGTCGAGATGAGCAGTTCTTC
CDR3 protein: CATSDLGTRSRDEQFF

J gene: TRBJ2-1
V gene: TRBV7-2
CDR3 length: 15
clone size: once
D gene: -
CDR3 DNA: TGTGCCAGCAGCTTATACAGCCGTGCCTACAATGAGCAGTTCTTC
CDR3 protein: CASSLYSRAYNEQFF

J gene: TRBJ2-1
V gene: TRBV9
CDR3 length: 18
clone size: -
D gene: TRBD2
CDR3 DNA: TGTGCCAGCAGCGTAGAAATGGGTGAGCTAGCGGGGCTCAATGAGCAGTTCTTC
CDR3 protein: CASSVEMGELAGLNEQFF

J gene: TRBJ1-5
V gene: TRBV7-2
CDR3 length: 13
clone size: -
D gene: -
CDR3 DNA: TGTGCCAGCAGCTTAGAGACTTATCAGCCCCAGCATTTT
CDR3 protein: CASSLETYQPQHF

J gene: TRBJ2-1
V gene: TRBV24-1
CDR3 length: 12
clone size: -
D gene: -
CDR3 DNA: TGTGCCACCAGTGATTTGTTCTATGAGCAGTTCTTC
CDR3 protein: CATSDLFYEQFF

J gene: TRBJ2-1
V gene: TRBV7-6
CDR3 length: 17
clone size: -
D gene: -
CDR3 DNA: TGTGCCAGCAGCTTAGATCCGGGCACTAGCTCCTACAATGAGCAGTTCTTC
CDR3 protein: CASSLDPGTSSYNEQFF

J gene: TRBJ2-1
V gene: TRBV12-3/TRBV12-4
CDR3 length: 13
clone size: once
D gene: TRBD2
CDR3 DNA: TGTGCCAGCAGTTGGGACTACGACAATGAGCAGTTCTTC
CDR3 protein: CASSWDYDNEQFF

J gene: TRBJ2-7
V gene: TRBV5-4
CDR3 length: 12
clone size: -
D gene: TRBD2
CDR3 DNA: TGTGCCAGCAGCGCTTCTAGCGGGGAGCAGTACTTC
CDR3 protein: CASSASSGEQYF

J gene: TRBJ2-1
V gene: TRBV30
CDR3 length: 13
clone size: -
D gene: -
CDR3 DNA: TGTGCCTGGAGCCCACTAGCAGAAAATGAGCAGTTCTTC
CDR3 protein: CAWSPLAENEQFF

J gene: TRBJ1-1
V gene: TRBV29-1
CDR3 length: 11
clone size: -
D gene: TRBD1
CDR3 DNA: TGCAGCGCAACAGGGGCGAAAAGGGCTTTCTTT
CDR3 protein: CSATGAKRAFF

J gene: TRBJ2-5
V gene: TRBV11-2
CDR3 length: 13
clone size: few
D gene: -
CDR3 DNA: TGTGCCAGCAGTGCGGACAACCAAGAGACCCAGTACTTC
CDR3 protein: CASSADNQETQYF

J gene: TRBJ1-4
V gene: TRBV6-5
CDR3 length: 14
clone size: -
D gene: -
CDR3 DNA: TGTGCCAGCACGCTCGGTTCGACTAATGAAAAACTGTTTTTT
CDR3 protein: CASTLGSTNEKLFF

J gene: TRBJ1-2
V gene: TRBV29-1
CDR3 length: 16
clone size: -
D gene: -
CDR3 DNA: TGCAGCGCCACCCTAATCAGCGGGGGAGCTAACTATGGCTACACCTTC
CDR3 protein: CSATLISGGANYGYTF

J gene: TRBJ2-3
V gene: TRBV5-1
CDR3 length: 11
clone size: -
D gene: -
CDR3 DNA: TGCGCCAGCAGTCGTGCAGATACGCAGTATTTT
CDR3 protein: CASSRADTQYF

J gene: TRBJ2-3
V gene: TRBV7-3
CDR3 length: 14
clone size: -
D gene: -
CDR3 DNA: TGTGCCAGCAGCTTTGGGGCCAGCACAGATACGCAGTATTTT
CDR3 protein: CASSFGASTDTQYF

J gene: TRBJ2-2
V gene: TRBV11-2
CDR3 length: 17
clone size: -
D gene: -
CDR3 DNA: TGTGCCAGCAGCTTAGATCTGAGCAGGGCGGCCACCGGGGAGCTGTTTTTT
CDR3 protein: CASSLDLSRAATGELFF

J gene: TRBJ1-1
V gene: TRBV28
CDR3 length: 10
clone size: -
D gene: -
CDR3 DNA: TGTGCCAGCACTACAGGGAAAGCTTTCTTT
CDR3 protein: CASTTGKAFF

J gene: TRBJ1-6
V gene: TRBV30
CDR3 length: 13
clone size: -
D gene: -
CDR3 DNA: TGTGCCTGGGCCCCCACAGGGCGGGCACCCCTCCACTTT
CDR3 protein: CAWAPTGRAPLHF

J gene: TRBJ2-7
V gene: TRBV9
CDR3 length: 15
clone size: -
D gene: -
CDR3 DNA: TGTGCCAGCAGCGTAGAGGAGTGGGGCACCTACGAGCAGTACTTC
CDR3 protein: CASSVEEWGTYEQYF

J gene: TRBJ1-2
V gene: TRBV5-1
CDR3 length: 13
clone size: -
D gene: -
CDR3 DNA: TGCGCCAGCAGCTTGGACAGGTTCTATGGCTACACCTTC
CDR3 protein: CASSLDRFYGYTF